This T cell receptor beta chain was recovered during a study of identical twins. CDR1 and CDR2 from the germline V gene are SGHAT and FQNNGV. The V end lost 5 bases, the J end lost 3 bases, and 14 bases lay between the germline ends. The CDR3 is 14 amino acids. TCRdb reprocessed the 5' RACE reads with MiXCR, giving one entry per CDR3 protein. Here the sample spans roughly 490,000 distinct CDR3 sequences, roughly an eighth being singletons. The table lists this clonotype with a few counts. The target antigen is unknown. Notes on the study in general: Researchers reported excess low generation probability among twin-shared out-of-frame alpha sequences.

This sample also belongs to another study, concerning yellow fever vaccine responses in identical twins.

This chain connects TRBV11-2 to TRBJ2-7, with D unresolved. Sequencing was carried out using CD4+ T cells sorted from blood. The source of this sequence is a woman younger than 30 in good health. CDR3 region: CASSPDTLIYEQYF. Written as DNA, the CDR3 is TGTGCCAGCAGCCCAGACACCTTGATCTACGAGCAGTACTTC.